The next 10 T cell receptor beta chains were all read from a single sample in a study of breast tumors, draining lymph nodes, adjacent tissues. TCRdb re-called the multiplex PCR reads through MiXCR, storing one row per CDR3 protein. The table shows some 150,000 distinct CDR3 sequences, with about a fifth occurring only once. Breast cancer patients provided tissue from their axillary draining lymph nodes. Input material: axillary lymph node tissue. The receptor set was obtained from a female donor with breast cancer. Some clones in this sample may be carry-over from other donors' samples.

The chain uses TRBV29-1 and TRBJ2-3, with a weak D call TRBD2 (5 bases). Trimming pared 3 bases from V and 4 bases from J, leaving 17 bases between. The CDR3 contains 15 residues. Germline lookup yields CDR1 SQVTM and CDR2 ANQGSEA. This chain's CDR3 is CSVEAVPSSADTQYF. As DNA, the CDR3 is TGCAGCGTTGAGGCGGTGCCGAGTAGCGCAGATACGCAGTATTTT.

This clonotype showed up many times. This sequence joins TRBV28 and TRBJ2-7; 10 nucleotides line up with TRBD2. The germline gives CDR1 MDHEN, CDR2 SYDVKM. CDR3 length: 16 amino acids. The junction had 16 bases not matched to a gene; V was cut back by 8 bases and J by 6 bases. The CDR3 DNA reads TGTGCCAGCCGGCCCGGGACTAGCGTAACCAGCGGCGAGCAGTACTTC. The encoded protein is CASRPGTSVTSGEQYF.

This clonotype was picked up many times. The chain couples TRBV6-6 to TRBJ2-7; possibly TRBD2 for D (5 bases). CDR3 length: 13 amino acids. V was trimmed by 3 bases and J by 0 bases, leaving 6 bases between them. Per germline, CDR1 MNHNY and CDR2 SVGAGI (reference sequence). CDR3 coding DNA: TGTGCCAGCAGTTATCGGGACTCCTACGAGCAGTACTTC. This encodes CASSYRDSYEQYF.

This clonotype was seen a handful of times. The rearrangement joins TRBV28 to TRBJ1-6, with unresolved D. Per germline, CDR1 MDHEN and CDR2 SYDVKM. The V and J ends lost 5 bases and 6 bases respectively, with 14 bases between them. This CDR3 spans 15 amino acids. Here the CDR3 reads CASSLGGRPNSPLHF. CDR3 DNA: TGTGCCAGCAGTCTCGGTGGGCGACCTAATTCACCCCTCCACTTT.

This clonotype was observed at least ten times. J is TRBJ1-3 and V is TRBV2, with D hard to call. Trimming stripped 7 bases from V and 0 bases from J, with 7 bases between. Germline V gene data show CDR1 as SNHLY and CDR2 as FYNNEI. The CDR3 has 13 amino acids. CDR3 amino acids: CASTESSGNTIYF. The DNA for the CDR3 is TGTGCCAGCACGGAGTCCTCTGGAAACACCATATATTTT.

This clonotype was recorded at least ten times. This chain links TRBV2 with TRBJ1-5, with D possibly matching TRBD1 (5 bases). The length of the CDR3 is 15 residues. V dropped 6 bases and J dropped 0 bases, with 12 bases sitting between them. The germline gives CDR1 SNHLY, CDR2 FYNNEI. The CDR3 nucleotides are TGTGCCAGCAGGCCCGGGACCGCTAGCAATCAGCCCCAGCATTTT. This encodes CASRPGTASNQPQHF.

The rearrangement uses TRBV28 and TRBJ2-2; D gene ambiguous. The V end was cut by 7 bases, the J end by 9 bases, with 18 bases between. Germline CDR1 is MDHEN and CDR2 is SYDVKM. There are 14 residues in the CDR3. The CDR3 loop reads CASKLVPSSRELFF. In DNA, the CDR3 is TGTGCCAGCAAATTGGTTCCTTCCTCCAGGGAGCTGTTTTTT.

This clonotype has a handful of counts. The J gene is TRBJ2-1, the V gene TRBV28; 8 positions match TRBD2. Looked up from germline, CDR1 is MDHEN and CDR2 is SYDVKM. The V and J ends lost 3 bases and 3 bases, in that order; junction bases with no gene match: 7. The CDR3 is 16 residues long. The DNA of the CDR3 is TGTGCCAGCAGTTTGCTTGGCGGGAGGATCTACAATGAGCAGTTCTTC. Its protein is CASSLLGGRIYNEQFF. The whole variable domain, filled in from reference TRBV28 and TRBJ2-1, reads DVKVTQSSRYLVKRTGEKVFLECVQDMDHENMFWYRQDPGLGLRLIYFSYDVKMKEKGDIPEGYSVSREKKERFSLILESASTNQTSMYLCASSLLGGRIYNEQFFGPGTRLTVL.

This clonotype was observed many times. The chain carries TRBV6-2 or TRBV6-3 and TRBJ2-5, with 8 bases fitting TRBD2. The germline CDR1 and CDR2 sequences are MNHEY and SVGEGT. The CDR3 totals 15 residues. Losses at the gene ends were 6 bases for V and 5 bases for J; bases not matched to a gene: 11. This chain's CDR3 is CASSDPGLGSETQYF. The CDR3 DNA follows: TGTGCCAGCAGCGACCCGGGACTAGGTTCGGAGACCCAGTACTTC.

The CDR3 loop is CASSFHRGVGNTIYF. DNA for the CDR3: TGTGCCAGCAGTTTTCACAGGGGAGTTGGAAACACCATATATTTT. V and J are TRBV12-3 or TRBV12-4 and TRBJ1-3, with 7 bases lining up with TRBD1. Trimming cost V 3 bases and J 3 bases; bases outside gene matches: 5. This CDR3 has 15 amino acids.